These 6 T cell receptor beta chains were all obtained from the same sample, sequenced in a study of memory B cells and T cells in multiple sclerosis listed by TCRdb under 2018. Library preparation used the immunoSEQ multiplex PCR assay. TCRdb retrieved this table from immuneACCESS and kept in-frame rearrangements only. Not all clones are present; in checked studies, unresolved V genes account for under half, and no reason is known for the remainder. Present in this sample are under 50,000 clones, roughly 80% of which were seen just once. About 1.1% of the sample is taken by the ten largest. These TCRs' antigens remain unknown. After CFSE-labeled PBMCs were cultured without a stimulus, the autoproliferating (CFSEdim) and non-proliferating (CFSEhi) T cell fractions were sequenced separately. A total of about 4.9x10^7 CFSE-labeled PBMCs were cultured for approximately seven days without stimulus, and replicate wells were then pooled.

The sequenced sample was PBMCs from blood kept in culture. The receptors here all came from a human donor with multiple sclerosis.

The V call is TRBV6-1, the J call TRBJ2-7; the D is unclear. V gave up 7 bases and J gave up 2 bases, with 15 bases separating them. CDR1 and CDR2 (germline): MNHNS, SASEGT. The CDR3 has 14 amino acids. For the CDR3, the DNA is TGTGCCAGCAACCCGACATTCCTGGCCTACGAGCAGTACTTC. Amino acid sequence: CASNPTFLAYEQYF.

The rearrangement links TRBV5-1 to TRBJ1-1; TRBD1 might be the D (5 bases). Trimming cost V 1 base and J 3 bases, with 13 bases left between them. Germline lookup yields CDR1 SGHRS and CDR2 YFSETQ. The CDR3 consists of 15 residues. As DNA, the CDR3 is TGCGCCAGCAGCTTGTCCAGGACACCCTACACTGAAGCTTTCTTT. It translates to CASSLSRTPYTEAFF.

On this clone: Within the sample, other DNA sequences also encode this same CDR3. The chain is built from TRBV5-1 and TRBJ1-2, with D hard to call. In germline, CDR1 is SGHRS, CDR2 YFSETQ. Trimming pared 0 bases from V and 2 bases from J, leaving 8 bases between. The CDR3 has 14 amino acids. As DNA, the CDR3 is TGCGCCAGCAGCTTGGAAACAGCGAACTATGGCTACACCTTC. Its protein product is CASSLETANYGYTF.

This clone was detected a few times. The rearrangement links TRBV6-6 to TRBJ1-2; 9 bases are a match to TRBD1. The CDR3 extends over 15 amino acids. With 5 bases clipped from V and 3 bases from J, the junction kept 7 bases outside the gene matches. Germline V CDR1 and CDR2: MNHNY, SVGAGI (reference sequence). The CDR3 loop is CASSAWDRVDYGYTF. Here the CDR3 DNA reads TGTGCCAGCAGTGCCTGGGACAGGGTGGACTATGGCTACACCTTC.

The V gene is TRBV5-6, the J gene TRBJ2-1; TRBD1 or TRBD2 may be the D gene (6 bases each). Germline CDR1 reads SGHDT; CDR2 reads YYEEEE. The CDR3 extends over 16 amino acids. V was pared by 2 bases and J by 8 bases, with 20 bases between. The CDR3 nucleotides read TGTGCCAGCAGCTTAGGGGGGACCTCCCGAAGCGATGAGCAGTTCTTC. Amino acids: CASSLGGTSRSDEQFF.

By proportion, this clone is medium-sized (0.01 to 0.1%). This sequence joins TRBV19 and TRBJ1-4; possibly TRBD1 for D (5 bases). V lost 7 bases and J lost 4, with 22 bases in between. This CDR3 is 17 amino acids long. Germline loops: CDR1 LNHDA, CDR2 SQIVND (reference sequence). The CDR3 spells CASKTSGHDRFNEKLFF. CDR3 nucleotides: TGTGCCAGTAAAACTTCCGGACACGACAGATTTAATGAAAAACTGTTTTTT.